The 18 T cell receptor beta chains below come from one sample, sequenced in a study of monozygotic twins with inflammatory bowel disease. TCRdb re-called the 5' RACE reads; every CDR3 protein appears as one record, without DNA. The sample table sets out more than 300,000 distinct CDR3 sequences. Sequenced sample: blood. All receptors derive from a human donor with ulcerative colitis or Crohn's disease, or a healthy co-twin of an affected twin (not recorded which).

The rearrangement links TRBV5-1 to TRBJ2-1. The CDR3 extends over 14 amino acids. Germline assignment: CDR1 SGHRS and CDR2 YFSETQ. CDR3 residues: CASSLRLDNNEQFF. The full variable domain, in which reference TRBV5-1 and TRBJ2-1 provide the parts outside the CDR3, is KAGVTQTPRYLIKTRGQQVTLSCSPISGHRSVSWYQQTPGQGLQFLFEYFSETQRNKGNFPGRFSGRQFSNSRSEMNVSTLELGDSALYLCASSLRLDNNEQFFGPGTRLTVL.

The chain is built from TRBV6-2 or TRBV6-3 and TRBJ2-3; as DNA is missing, the TRBD1 call by TCRdb cannot be tested. The CDR3 is 15 residues long. Germline CDR1 is MNHEY and CDR2 is SVGEGT. Here the CDR3 reads CASRLPLTSSDTQYF.

The chain is built from TRBV5-1 and TRBJ2-2. Germline V gene sequence: CDR1 SGHRS, CDR2 YFSETQ. The CDR3 spans 17 residues. The CDR3 protein is CASSPRRINPNTGELFF.

The V call is TRBV6-1, the J call TRBJ1-6; TCRdb calls TRBD1, which cannot be checked without DNA. Germline loops: CDR1 MNHNS, CDR2 SASEGT. This CDR3 region has 14 residues. This CDR3 is CASRSGQDNSPLHF.

The chain couples TRBV12-3 or TRBV12-4 to TRBJ2-3; TCRdb proposes TRBD1, but this gene call is untestable without DNA. CDR3 length: 16 amino acids. The CDR3 here is CASSPYRGRSTDTQYF.

This chain connects TRBV12-3 or TRBV12-4 to TRBJ1-2; TCRdb reports TRBD1, a call that lacks DNA to check it against. This CDR3 has 15 amino acids. The CDR3 sequence is CASSLGGGTPSGYTF.

This chain joins TRBV28 and TRBJ1-5; TCRdb names TRBD1, which stays unverified in the absence of DNA. In germline, CDR1 is MDHEN, CDR2 SYDVKM. The CDR3 loop spans 13 amino acids. CDR3 protein: CASSTTGVQPQHF. The whole variable domain, remainder taken from reference TRBV28 and TRBJ1-5, is DVKVTQSSRYLVKRTGEKVFLECVQDMDHENMFWYRQDPGLGLRLIYFSYDVKMKEKGDIPEGYSVSREKKERFSLILESASTNQTSMYLCASSTTGVQPQHFGDGTRLSIL.

V is TRBV11-2 and J is TRBJ2-1. The germline gives CDR1 SGHAT, CDR2 FQNNGV. This CDR3 region has 15 residues. The CDR3 reads CASSLVLWGNNEQFF.

The chain has TRBV7-3 and TRBJ1-1; TCRdb gives TRBD1 as the D gene, but with no DNA this cannot be confirmed. Germline assignment: CDR1 SGHTA and CDR2 FQGTGA. The CDR3 covers 16 residues. The CDR3 is CASSLQPGTPNTEAFF.

V gene TRBV5-1 combines with J gene TRBJ2-3. CDR3 length equals 14 residues. Germline-derived CDR1 and CDR2 are SGHRS and YFSETQ. The CDR3 protein is CASSSGGYSDTQYF.

The J gene is TRBJ2-2, the V gene TRBV12-3 or TRBV12-4; the D call of TRBD1 rests on TCRdb alone, since no DNA is present to check it. This CDR3 has 14 amino acids. CDR3 loop: CASSSRTGFGELFF.

The rearrangement uses TRBV27 and TRBJ2-2; as DNA is missing, the TRBD1 call by TCRdb cannot be tested. The CDR3 is 20 residues long. Germline V gene sequence: CDR1 MNHEY, CDR2 SMNVEV (reference sequence). CDR3 loop: CASSLQQATTPVSNTGELFF.

This rearrangement joins TRBV4-1 to TRBJ1-2; TCRdb lists TRBD1, though no DNA is available to test this call. The CDR3 extends over 14 amino acids. Per the germline V gene, CDR1 is MGHRA and CDR2 is YSYEKL. The CDR3 here is CASRQGRRGEGYTF.

CDR3: CASSLSTGLDMNTQYF. The rearrangement joins TRBV7-3 to TRBJ2-3; the D call of TRBD1 rests on TCRdb alone, since no DNA is present to check it. CDR1 is SGHTA, CDR2 FQGTGA, per germline. The CDR3 has 16 residues.

This chain links TRBV7-2 with TRBJ1-5; TCRdb returns TRBD1, unconfirmable since there is no DNA. The germline CDR1 and CDR2 sequences are SGHTA and FQGNSA. The CDR3 runs 14 residues. The CDR3 reads CASSLTGKDQPQHF.

This rearrangement joins TRBV27 to TRBJ2-5; TCRdb names TRBD2, which stays unverified in the absence of DNA. The CDR3 covers 17 residues. CDR1 and CDR2 from the germline V gene are MNHEY and SMNVEV (reference sequence). This CDR3 reads CASSILPSRGVQETQYF.

The chain employs TRBV5-5 and TRBJ1-2; there is no DNA to check the TCRdb D call of TRBD1. From germline, CDR1 is SGHKS and CDR2 YYEKEE (reference sequence). The length of the CDR3 is 16 residues. The CDR3 here is CASSRNPGGRGYGYTF.

This chain links TRBV5-1 with TRBJ2-1; TCRdb reports TRBD1, a call that lacks DNA to check it against. Per germline, CDR1 SGHRS and CDR2 YFSETQ. CDR3 size: 16 residues. This chain's CDR3 is CASSLVATGAEGEQFF. The full variable domain, with the rest looked up from reference TRBV5-1 and TRBJ2-1, is KAGVTQTPRYLIKTRGQQVTLSCSPISGHRSVSWYQQTPGQGLQFLFEYFSETQRNKGNFPGRFSGRQFSNSRSEMNVSTLELGDSALYLCASSLVATGAEGEQFFGPGTRLTVL.